The sample holds a few counts of the clone carrying this TCR beta chain. Antigen unknown. Being one base from a much bigger clone, this may be a read error. The record originates from a study of blood T cells in healthy people across ages. Looking at the study overall: Capture via template switching afforded approximately one barcoded beta molecule per two T cells.

A second PCR, run for roughly 6 to 11 cycles, used a sample-barcoded 5' primer plus a J-beta primer mix. TCRdb re-called the 5' RACE reads with MiXCR, one entry per CDR3 protein. The table records roughly 900,000 distinct CDR3 sequences, about 30% of them present only once. This CDR3 is built from 15 residues. Points from the study as a whole: The long-lived group displayed more naive CD4+ cells, plus higher diversity, than the aged donors did.

This rearrangement joins TRBV12-3 or TRBV12-4 to TRBJ1-1, with 8 bases lining up with TRBD1. The sequencing input was blood. The TCR was taken from a woman older than 75 in good health. DNA of the CDR3: TGTGCCGGCAGTTTTTGGACAGGGCGAAGCCGTGAAGCTTTCTTT. It translates to CAGSFWTGRSREAFF.